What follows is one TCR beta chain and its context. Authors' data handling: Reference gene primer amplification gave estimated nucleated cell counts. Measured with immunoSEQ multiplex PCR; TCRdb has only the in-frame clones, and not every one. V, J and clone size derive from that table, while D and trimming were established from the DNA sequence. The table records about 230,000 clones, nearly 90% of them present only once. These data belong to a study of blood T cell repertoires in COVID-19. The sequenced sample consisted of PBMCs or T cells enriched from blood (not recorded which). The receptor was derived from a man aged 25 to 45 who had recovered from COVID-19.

The CDR3 sequence is CASRASSGTISGANVLTF. The CDR3 DNA reads TGTGCCAGCAGGGCCTCCAGCGGGACTATCTCTGGGGCCAACGTCCTGACTTTC. The chain couples TRBV9 to TRBJ2-6; the match to TRBD2 covers 7 bases. The V gene's germline CDR1 is SGDLS and CDR2 YYNGEE. This CDR3 contains 18 residues. The V gene end was trimmed by 5 bases and the J gene end by 0 bases; junction bases not matched to a gene: 11. The full variable domain, with the rest looked up from reference TRBV9 and TRBJ2-6, is DSGVTQTPKHLITATGQRVTLRCSPRSGDLSVYWYQQSLDQGLQFLIQYYNGEERAKGNILERFSAQQFPDLHSELNLSSLELGDSALYFCASRASSGTISGANVLTFGAGSRLTVL.